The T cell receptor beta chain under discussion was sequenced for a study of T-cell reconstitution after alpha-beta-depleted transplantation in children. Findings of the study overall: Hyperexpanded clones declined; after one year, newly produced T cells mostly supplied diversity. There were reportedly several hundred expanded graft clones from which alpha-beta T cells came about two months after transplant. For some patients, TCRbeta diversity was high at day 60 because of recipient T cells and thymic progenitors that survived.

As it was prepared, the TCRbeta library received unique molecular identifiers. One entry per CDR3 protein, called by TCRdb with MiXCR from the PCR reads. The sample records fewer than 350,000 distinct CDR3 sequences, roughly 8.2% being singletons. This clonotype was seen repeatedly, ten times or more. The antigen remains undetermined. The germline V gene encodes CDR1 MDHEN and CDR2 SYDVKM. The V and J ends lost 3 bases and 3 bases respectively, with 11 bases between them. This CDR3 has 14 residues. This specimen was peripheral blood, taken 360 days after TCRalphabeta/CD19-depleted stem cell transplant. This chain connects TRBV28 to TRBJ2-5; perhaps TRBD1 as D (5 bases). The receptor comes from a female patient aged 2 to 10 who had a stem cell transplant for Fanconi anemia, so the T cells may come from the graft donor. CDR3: CASSFGTGEETQYF. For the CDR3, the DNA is TGTGCCAGCAGTTTTGGCACAGGTGAAGAGACCCAGTACTTC.